This TCR beta chain comes out of a study of blood T cell repertoires in COVID-19. Study-wide context: Samples came from the United States, Italy and Spain, spanning acute and convalescent COVID-19. From T cells, B-cell-depleted T cells, or PBMCs came the material, which was cDNA or gDNA.

In the study's own analysis: Reference gene primer amplification gave nucleated cell count estimates. Profiling relied on immunoSEQ multiplex PCR, and the TCRdb table lists in-frame clones only, not all of them. D and trimming come from the DNA, and the V and J calls and clone size come from that table. The table includes about 260,000 clones, about 87% detected once. The V gene end was trimmed by 6 bases and the J gene end by 3 bases; junction bases not matched to a gene: 5. Germline CDR1 reads LNHDA; CDR2 reads SQIVND (reference sequence). This CDR3 region has 14 residues. This chain links TRBV19 with TRBJ2-1; 7 nucleotides align to TRBD1. The source material was peripheral blood. This sequence was found in a woman aged 40 to 49 who had recovered from COVID-19. The CDR3 reads CASSDRTGYNEQFF. For the CDR3, the DNA is TGTGCCAGTAGCGACCGGACAGGCTACAATGAGCAGTTCTTC.